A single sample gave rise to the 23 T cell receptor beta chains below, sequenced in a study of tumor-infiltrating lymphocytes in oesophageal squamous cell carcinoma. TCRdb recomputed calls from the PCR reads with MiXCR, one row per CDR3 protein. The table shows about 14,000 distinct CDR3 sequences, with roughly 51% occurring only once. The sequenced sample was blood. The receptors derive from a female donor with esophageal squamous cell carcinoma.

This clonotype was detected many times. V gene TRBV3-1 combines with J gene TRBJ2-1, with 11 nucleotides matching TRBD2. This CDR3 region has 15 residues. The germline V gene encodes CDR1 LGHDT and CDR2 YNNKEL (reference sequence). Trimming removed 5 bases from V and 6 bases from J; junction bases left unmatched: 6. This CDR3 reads CASSLAGGVPNEQFF. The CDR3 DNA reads TGTGCCAGCAGCTTAGCGGGAGGGGTTCCCAATGAGCAGTTCTTC.

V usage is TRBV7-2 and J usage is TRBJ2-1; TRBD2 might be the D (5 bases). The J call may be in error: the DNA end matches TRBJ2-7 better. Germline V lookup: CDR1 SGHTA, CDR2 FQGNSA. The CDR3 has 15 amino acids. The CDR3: CASSLTPGSSYEQYF. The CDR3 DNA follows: TGTGCCAGCAGCTTAACTCCGGGATCCTCCTACGAGCAGTACTTC.

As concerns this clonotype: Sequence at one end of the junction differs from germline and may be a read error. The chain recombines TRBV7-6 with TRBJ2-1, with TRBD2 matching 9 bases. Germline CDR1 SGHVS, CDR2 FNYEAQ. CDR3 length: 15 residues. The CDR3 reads CASSLDASGANEQFF. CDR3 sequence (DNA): TGTGCTAGCAGCTTGGACGCTAGCGGGGCGAATGAGCAGTTCTTC.

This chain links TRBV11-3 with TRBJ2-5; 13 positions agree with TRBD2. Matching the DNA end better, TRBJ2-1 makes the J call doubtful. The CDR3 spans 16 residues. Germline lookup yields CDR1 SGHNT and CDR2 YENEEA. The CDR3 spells CASSLGLAGGAYEQFF. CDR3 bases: TGTGCCAGCAGCTTAGGACTAGCGGGAGGAGCGTATGAGCAGTTCTTC.

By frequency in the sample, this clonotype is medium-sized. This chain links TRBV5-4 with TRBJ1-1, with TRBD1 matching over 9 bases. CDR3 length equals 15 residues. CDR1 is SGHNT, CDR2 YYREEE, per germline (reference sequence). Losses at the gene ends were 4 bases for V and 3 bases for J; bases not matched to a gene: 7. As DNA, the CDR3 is TGTGCCAGCAGCCAGGACAGGGGTTGGGACACTGAAGCTTTCTTT. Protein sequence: CASSQDRGWDTEAFF.

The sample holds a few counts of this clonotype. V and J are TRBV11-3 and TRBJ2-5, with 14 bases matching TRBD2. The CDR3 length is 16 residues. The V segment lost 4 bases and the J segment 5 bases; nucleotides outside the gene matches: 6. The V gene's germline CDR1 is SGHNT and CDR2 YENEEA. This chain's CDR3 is CASSSGTSGSGETQYF. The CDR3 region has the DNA TGTGCCAGCAGCTCCGGGACTAGCGGGAGTGGGGAGACCCAGTACTTC.

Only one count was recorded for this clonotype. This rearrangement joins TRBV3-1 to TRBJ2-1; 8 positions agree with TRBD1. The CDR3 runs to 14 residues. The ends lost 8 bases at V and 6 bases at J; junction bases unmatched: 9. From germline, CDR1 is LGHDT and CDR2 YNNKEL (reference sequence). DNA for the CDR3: TGTGCCAGCTTAGGGACAGGTAATTTCAATGAGCAGTTCTTC. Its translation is CASLGTGNFNEQFF.

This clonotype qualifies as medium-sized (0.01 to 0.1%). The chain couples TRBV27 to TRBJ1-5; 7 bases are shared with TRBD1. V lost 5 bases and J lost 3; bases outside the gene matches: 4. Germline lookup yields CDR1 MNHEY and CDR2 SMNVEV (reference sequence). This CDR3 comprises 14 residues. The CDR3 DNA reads TGTGCCAGCAGTCGGGGACAGAACAATCAGCCCCAGCATTTT. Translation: CASSRGQNNQPQHF.

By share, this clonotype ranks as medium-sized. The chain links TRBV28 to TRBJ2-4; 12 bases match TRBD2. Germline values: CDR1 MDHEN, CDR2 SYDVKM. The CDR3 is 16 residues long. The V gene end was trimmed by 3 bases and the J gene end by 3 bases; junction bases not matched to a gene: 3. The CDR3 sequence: CASSFTSGRSKNIQYF. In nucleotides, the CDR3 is TGTGCCAGCAGTTTTACTAGCGGGAGGAGCAAAAACATTCAGTACTTC.

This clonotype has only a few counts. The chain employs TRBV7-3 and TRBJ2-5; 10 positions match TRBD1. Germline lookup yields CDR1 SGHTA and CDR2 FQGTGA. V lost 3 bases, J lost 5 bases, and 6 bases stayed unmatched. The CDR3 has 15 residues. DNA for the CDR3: TGTGCCAGCAGCTTGGTGGGACAGGGGAAGGAGACCCAGTACTTC. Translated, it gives CASSLVGQGKETQYF.

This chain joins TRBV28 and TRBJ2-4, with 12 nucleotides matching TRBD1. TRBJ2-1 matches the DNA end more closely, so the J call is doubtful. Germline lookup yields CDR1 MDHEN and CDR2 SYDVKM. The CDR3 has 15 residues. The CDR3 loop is CATEPGQGAYNEQFF. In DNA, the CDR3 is TGTGCCACCGAACCGGGACAGGGGGCTTACAATGAGCAGTTCTTC.

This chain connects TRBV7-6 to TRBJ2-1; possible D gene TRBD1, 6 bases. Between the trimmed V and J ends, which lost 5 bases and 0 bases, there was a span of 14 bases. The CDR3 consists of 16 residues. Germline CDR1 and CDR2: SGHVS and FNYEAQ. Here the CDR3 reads CASSGMRGSSYNEQFF. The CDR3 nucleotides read TGTGCCAGCAGCGGGATGAGGGGGAGCTCCTACAATGAGCAGTTCTTC.

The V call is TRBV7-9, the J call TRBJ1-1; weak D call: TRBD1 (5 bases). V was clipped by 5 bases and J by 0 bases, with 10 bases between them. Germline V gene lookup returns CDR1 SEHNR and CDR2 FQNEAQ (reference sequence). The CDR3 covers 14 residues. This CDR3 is CASSEKTVNTEAFF. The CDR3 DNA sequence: TGTGCCAGCAGCGAAAAGACAGTGAACACTGAAGCTTTCTTT. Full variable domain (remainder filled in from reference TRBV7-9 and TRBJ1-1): DTGVSQNPRHKITKRGQNVTFRCDPISEHNRLYWYRQTLGQGPEFLTYFQNEAQLEKSRLLSDRFSAERPKGSFSTLEIQRTEQGDSAMYLCASSEKTVNTEAFFGQGTRLTVV.

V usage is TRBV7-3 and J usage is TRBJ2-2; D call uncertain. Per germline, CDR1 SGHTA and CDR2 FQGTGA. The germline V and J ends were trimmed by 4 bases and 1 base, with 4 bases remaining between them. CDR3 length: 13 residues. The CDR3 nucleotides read TGTGCCAGCAGCTCCAAGAACACCGGGGAGCTGTTTTTT. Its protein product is CASSSKNTGELFF.

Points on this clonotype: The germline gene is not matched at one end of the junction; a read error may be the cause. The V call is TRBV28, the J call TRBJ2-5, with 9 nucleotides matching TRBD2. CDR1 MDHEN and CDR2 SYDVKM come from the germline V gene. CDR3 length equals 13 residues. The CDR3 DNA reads TGTGCCAGCAGCGGACTAGCGTACAATGAGCAGTACTTT. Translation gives CASSGLAYNEQYF.

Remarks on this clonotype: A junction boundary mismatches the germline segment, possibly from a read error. The CDR3 DNA reads TGTGCCAGCAGACCAGGGGGTAATTCACCCCTCCACTTC. It translates to CASRPGGNSPLHF. The chain recombines TRBV7-6 with TRBJ2-4; 7 nucleotides agree with TRBD1. Germline CDR1 reads SGHVS; CDR2 reads FNYEAQ. CDR3 length equals 13 residues.

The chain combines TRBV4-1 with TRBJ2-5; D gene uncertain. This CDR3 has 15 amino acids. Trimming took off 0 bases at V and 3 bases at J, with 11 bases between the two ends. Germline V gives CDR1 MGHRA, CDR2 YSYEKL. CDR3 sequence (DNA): TGCGCCAGCAGCCAAGACACACAGATTAAAGAGACCCAGTACTTC. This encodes CASSQDTQIKETQYF.

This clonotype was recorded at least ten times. CDR3 sequence reads: CATSDSGAAQQPQHF. The DNA for the CDR3 is TGTGCCACCAGTGATTCGGGGGCCGCTCAACAGCCCCAGCATTTT. The chain is built from TRBV24-1 and TRBJ1-5, with a weak D call TRBD1 (6 bases). The V gene's germline CDR1 is KGHDR and CDR2 SFDVKD. This CDR3 region has 15 residues. Trimming pared 2 bases from V and 7 bases from J, leaving 14 bases between.

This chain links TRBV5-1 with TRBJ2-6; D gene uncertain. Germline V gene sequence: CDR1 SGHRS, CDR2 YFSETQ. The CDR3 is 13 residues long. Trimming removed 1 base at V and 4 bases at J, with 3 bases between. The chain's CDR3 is CASSLPGANVLTF. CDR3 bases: TGCGCCAGCAGCTTGCCAGGGGCCAACGTCCTGACTTTC. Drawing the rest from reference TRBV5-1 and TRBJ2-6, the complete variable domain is KAGVTQTPRYLIKTRGQQVTLSCSPISGHRSVSWYQQTPGQGLQFLFEYFSETQRNKGNFPGRFSGRQFSNSRSEMNVSTLELGDSALYLCASSLPGANVLTFGAGSRLTVL.

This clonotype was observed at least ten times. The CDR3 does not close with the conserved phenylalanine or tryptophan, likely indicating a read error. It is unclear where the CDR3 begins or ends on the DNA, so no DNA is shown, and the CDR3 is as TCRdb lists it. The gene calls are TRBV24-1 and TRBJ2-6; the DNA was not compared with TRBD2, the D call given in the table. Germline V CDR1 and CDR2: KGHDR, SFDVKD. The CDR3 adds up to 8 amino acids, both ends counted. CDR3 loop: CATSGTSG.

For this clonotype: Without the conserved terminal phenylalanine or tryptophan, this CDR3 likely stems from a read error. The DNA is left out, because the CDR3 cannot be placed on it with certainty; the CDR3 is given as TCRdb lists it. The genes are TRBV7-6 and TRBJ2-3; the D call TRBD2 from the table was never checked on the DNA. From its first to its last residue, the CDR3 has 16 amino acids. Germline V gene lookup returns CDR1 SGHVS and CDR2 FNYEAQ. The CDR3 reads CASSSDIDNSPLHFGP.

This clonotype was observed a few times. CDR3 amino acids: CASSLDGALAEQFF. The CDR3 DNA sequence: TGTGCCAGCAGTTTGGACGGGGCCTTAGCTGAGCAGTTCTTC. The chain links TRBV12-3 or TRBV12-4 to TRBJ2-5; D could derive from TRBD1 or TRBD2 (5 bases each). The J call may be faulty, since TRBJ2-1 better matches the DNA end. The CDR3 length is 14 residues.

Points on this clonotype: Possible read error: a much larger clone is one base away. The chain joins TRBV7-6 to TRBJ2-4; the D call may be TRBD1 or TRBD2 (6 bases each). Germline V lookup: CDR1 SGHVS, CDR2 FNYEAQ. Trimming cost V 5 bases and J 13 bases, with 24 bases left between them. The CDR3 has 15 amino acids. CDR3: CASSGRQGRYNEQYF. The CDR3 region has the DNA TGTGCCAGCAGCGGACGGCAGGGGAGGTACAATGAGCAGTACTTC. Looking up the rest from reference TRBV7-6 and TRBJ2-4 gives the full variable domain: GAGVSQSPRYKVTKRGQDVALRCDPISGHVSLYWYRQALGQGPEFLTYFNYEAQQDKSGLPNDRFSAERPEGSISTLTIQRTEQRDSAMYRCASSGRQGRYNEQYFGAGTRLSVL.